In its sample, the clone carrying this T cell receptor (beta chain) was seen a few times. Antigen unknown. The CDR3 spans 15 residues. The trim removed 1 base at V and 1 base at J, leaving 3 bases unmatched. CDR1 is SNHLY, CDR2 FYNNEI, per germline. This sample stems from a study of cytomegalovirus exposure and HLA in healthy donors. Study-wide results and limits: CMV antigen specificity of a few CMV-associated chains was confirmed in vitro. Fewer N-insertions (relative to the roughly 720-donor mean) were reportedly seen in an Asian-associated ancestry cluster in a later analysis.

It was with 60 Vbeta and 13 Jbeta primers that the PCR ran. Profiling relied on immunoSEQ multiplex PCR, and the TCRdb table lists in-frame clones only, not all of them. The sample lists about 130,000 clones; under 85% were seen once. The chain combines TRBV2 with TRBJ2-5; 7 bases are shared with TRBD1. Sequenced sample: PBMCs. The sequence came from a male donor in good health and CMV-seropositive. The CDR3 nucleotides are TGTGCCAGCAGTGAAGGACAGGGCATCCAAGAGACCCAGTACTTC. It specifies CASSEGQGIQETQYF.